The sample holds many counts of the clone carrying this TCR beta chain. Its antigen is undetermined. Tagging with unique molecular identifiers was a feature of the TCR beta cDNA libraries. TCRdb passed the PCR reads through MiXCR, listing each CDR3 protein once. The data show roughly 730,000 distinct CDR3 sequences, with 30% seen just once and around 0.56% held by the top ten. The germline V gene has CDR1 DFQATT and CDR2 SNEGSKA (reference sequence). CDR3 size: 14 residues. V was cut by 0 bases and J by 0 bases, with 7 bases left in between. This sample is part of a study of post-analysis software for immune sequencing data. Study observations and caveats: When patients were compared with controls, 4 or 5 TRBV segments were more frequent, TRBV5-6, TRBV5-1 and TRBV20-1 among them. Controls showed significantly higher normalized Chao1 diversity than did multiple sclerosis patients.

Sequenced: blood. This receptor was identified in a girl between 10 and 17 years old with multiple sclerosis. J is TRBJ2-3 and V is TRBV20-1; no clear D. In DNA form, the CDR3 reads TGCAGTGCTAGAGATCGTATTAGCACAGATACGCAGTATTTT. Translation gives CSARDRISTDTQYF.